The present entry profiles one TCR beta chain with its context. The data were taken from a study of PD-L1 blockade in urothelial cancer. Study overall: Peripheral blood specimens exhibited a median yield of about 140,000 T cells.

Time point given: pretreatment peripheral blood. There are 13 residues in the CDR3. Trimming left V 4 bases short and J 3 bases short, with 13 bases between. CDR1 and CDR2 from the germline V gene are GTSNPN and SVGIG (reference sequence). Sequenced by immunoSEQ multiplex PCR; TCRdb stores in-frame clones only, minus some. This sample carries approximately 55,000 clones, about 86% of them seen once, and the ten largest clones take roughly 22%. The receptor's source is a man aged 60 to 69 with urothelial cancer. The chain has TRBV30 and TRBJ2-7; D perhaps matches TRBD2 (6 bases). This specimen consisted of PBMCs, obtained around atezolizumab (anti-PD-L1) treatment. This chain's CDR3 is CAWTYGGYYEQYF. CDR3 sequence (DNA): TGTGCCTGGACCTACGGGGGATACTACGAGCAGTACTTC. Full variable domain (rest looked up from reference TRBV30 and TRBJ2-7): SQTIHQWPATLVQPVGSPLSLECTVEGTSNPNLYWYRQAAGRGLQLLFYSVGIGQISSEVPQNLSASRPQDRQFILSSKKLLLSDSGFYLCAWTYGGYYEQYFGPGTRLTVT.